Given below is one T cell receptor (beta chain) in context. Clones were sequenced by immunoSEQ multiplex PCR, and TCRdb holds only the in-frame ones, with some missing. In the table there are about 56,000 clones, about 95% of which are singletons. The CDR3 has 15 residues. The V end was cut by 6 bases, the J end by 1 base, with 14 bases between. Germline assignment: CDR1 SGHVS and CDR2 FNYEAQ. The sample comes from a study of technical replicates of blood from several donors. The source of this sequence is a human donor in good health. Some clones in this sample may be carry-over from other donors' samples. The genes are TRBV7-6 and TRBJ2-3; tentatively, D is TRBD1 (6 bases). Sequenced material: PBMCs. CDR3 in amino acids: CASSNRVLGTDTQYF. In DNA form, the CDR3 reads TGTGCCAGCAGTAACAGGGTGTTAGGCACAGATACGCAGTATTTT.